Sequencing of this TCR beta chain was carried out in a study of cytomegalovirus exposure and HLA in healthy donors. Study-level points and caveats: Certain indistinguishable V segments, among them TRBV6-2 and TRBV6-3, were excluded. As immune exposure information, only CMV serostatus was available. Clonal expansion, a later analysis showed, was greater in HLA-associated TCR beta chains than in equally common others.

Concerning this clone itself: The antigen is unknown.

Vbeta (60) and Jbeta (13) primers were used in the PCR. Assay: immunoSEQ multiplex PCR; the TCRdb copy retains only in-frame clones and omits some. Here the sample spans more than 150,000 clones, over 80% being singletons. Healthy bone marrow donors made up the donors. Trimming stripped 5 bases from V and 7 bases from J, with 15 bases between. Germline V gene lookup returns CDR1 MNHEY and CDR2 SVGAGI. This CDR3 is built from 14 residues. Sequencing was performed on PBMCs. This sequence joins TRBV6-5 and TRBJ1-5; TRBD1 might be the D (6 bases). The clonotype comes from a girl between 5 and 17 years old in good health and CMV-seropositive. Written as DNA, the CDR3 is TGTGCCAGCAGTCGGACAGTTTCTGGACAGCCCCAGCATTTT. Protein: CASSRTVSGQPQHF.